The 10 T cell receptor beta chains in this list originate from one sample, sequenced in a study of technical replicates of blood from several donors. The data were produced by immunoSEQ multiplex PCR, yet TCRdb's version contains in-frame clones alone and is incomplete. The data show about 100,000 clones, about 94% seen once. Sequenced: T cells isolated from PBMCs. The receptor set was obtained from a human donor in good health.

The chain uses TRBV19 and TRBJ1-5, with 9 positions matching TRBD1. Looked up from germline, CDR1 is LNHDA and CDR2 is SQIVND (reference sequence). After removal of 8 bases from V and 6 bases from J, the junction contained 5 bases not matched to a gene. This CDR3 spans 13 amino acids. Here the CDR3 DNA reads TGTGCCAGTCGGGACAGGGATTTTCAGCCCCAGCATTTT. This codes for CASRDRDFQPQHF.

The chain has TRBV15 and TRBJ1-2; 9 bases match TRBD1. The CDR3 loop spans 16 amino acids. Germline CDR1 is LNHNV and CDR2 is YYDKDF (reference sequence). J gave up 0 bases and V 0 bases, and 2 bases lay outside the gene matches. CDR3 in amino acids: CATSRDRDRANYGYTF. In DNA, the CDR3 is TGTGCCACCAGCAGAGACCGGGACAGGGCTAACTATGGCTACACCTTC. Full variable domain (outside the CDR3, taken from reference TRBV15 and TRBJ1-2): DAMVIQNPRYQVTQFGKPVTLSCSQTLNHNVMYWYQQKSSQAPKLLFHYYDKDFNNEADTPDNFQSRRPNTSFCFLDIRSPGLGDTAMYLCATSRDRDRANYGYTFGSGTRLTVV.

This chain connects TRBV28 to TRBJ1-5; D may be TRBD1 (5 bases). The CDR3 spans 17 residues. Trimming shortened V by 5 bases and J by 0 bases, and 17 bases separated the two germline ends. Germline loops: CDR1 MDHEN, CDR2 SYDVKM. The CDR3 region is CASSPTVLRISNQPQHF. The CDR3 DNA reads TGTGCCAGCAGTCCGACAGTACTCCGCATTAGCAATCAGCCCCAGCATTTT. The full variable domain, its missing parts supplied by reference TRBV28 and TRBJ1-5, is DVKVTQSSRYLVKRTGEKVFLECVQDMDHENMFWYRQDPGLGLRLIYFSYDVKMKEKGDIPEGYSVSREKKERFSLILESASTNQTSMYLCASSPTVLRISNQPQHFGDGTRLSIL.

The chain is built from TRBV6-5 and TRBJ1-1; D possibly corresponds to TRBD1 (5 bases). This CDR3 is 13 amino acids long. V lost 6 bases, J lost 0 bases, and 8 bases lay in between. The germline V gene encodes CDR1 MNHEY and CDR2 SVGAGI. This CDR3 is CASRTALNTEAFF. The CDR3 DNA sequence: TGTGCCAGCAGGACAGCTTTGAACACTGAAGCTTTCTTT.

This sequence joins TRBV28 and TRBJ1-2, with TRBD1 as a possible D gene (5 bases). Trimming pared 6 bases from V and 7 bases from J, leaving 15 bases between. The CDR3 has 13 residues. Per germline, CDR1 MDHEN and CDR2 SYDVKM. The CDR3 DNA sequence: TGTGCCAGCAGACCAAATGGGGGGGGTGGCTACACCTTC. It is translated as CASRPNGGGGYTF.

V usage is TRBV29-1 and J usage is TRBJ1-2, with 7 bases lining up with TRBD1. With V trimmed by 7 bases and J by 6 bases, 11 bases remained unmatched. Germline CDR1 SQVTM, CDR2 ANQGSEA. This CDR3 region has 13 residues. Here the CDR3 reads CSAEAPGGNGYTF. The CDR3 DNA reads as TGCAGCGCCGAGGCCCCAGGGGGGAATGGCTACACCTTC. The full variable domain, with the rest looked up from reference TRBV29-1 and TRBJ1-2, is SAVISQKPSRDICQRGTSLTIQCQVDSQVTMMFWYRQQPGQSLTLIATANQGSEATYESGFVIDKFPISRPNLTFSTLTVSNMSPEDSSIYLCSAEAPGGNGYTFGSGTRLTVV.

The chain combines TRBV9 with TRBJ2-7; 7 bases line up with TRBD2. V lost 3 bases, J lost 3 bases, and 9 bases stayed unmatched. The CDR3 covers 15 residues. Germline loops: CDR1 SGDLS, CDR2 YYNGEE. The CDR3 sequence is CASSARLATFYEQYF. Here the CDR3 DNA reads TGTGCCAGCAGCGCAAGACTAGCTACCTTCTACGAGCAGTACTTC.

This chain uses TRBV30 with TRBJ1-1; TRBD1 agrees at 7 bases. Germline CDR1 is GTSNPN and CDR2 is SVGIG (reference sequence). V was clipped by 3 bases and J by 6 bases; unmatched bases: 7. This CDR3 has 13 amino acids. The CDR3 loop is CAWRMTGSAEAFF. CDR3 in DNA: TGTGCCTGGAGAATGACAGGGTCAGCTGAAGCTTTCTTT.

The rearrangement uses TRBV4-1 and TRBJ2-1; 7 bases agree with TRBD2. Per germline, CDR1 MGHRA and CDR2 YSYEKL. This CDR3 comprises 16 residues. The J segment lost 0 bases and the V segment lost 1 base, leaving 3 bases of the junction unmatched. The CDR3 loop is CASSQGSGNSYNEQFF. For the CDR3, the DNA is TGCGCCAGCAGCCAAGGGAGCGGGAACTCCTACAATGAGCAGTTCTTC.

The CDR3 nucleotides read TGTGCCAGCAGCCCCAGACAGGGGGCTAATGAAAAACTGTTTTTT. The encoded protein is CASSPRQGANEKLFF. The J gene is TRBJ1-4, the V gene TRBV11-2, with 9 nucleotides matching TRBD1. The germline CDR1 and CDR2 sequences are SGHAT and FQNNGV. V dropped 5 bases and J dropped 3; count of bases not matched to a gene: 4. The CDR3 totals 15 residues.